This T cell receptor (beta chain) was retrieved from a study of cytomegalovirus exposure and HLA in healthy donors. Whole-study context: Of the donors genotyped, several hundred in all, 65% to 90% fell in the Caucasian-associated ancestry cluster. Findings and caveats of the study: Later analysis identified a missense DCLRE1C variant that was linked to TCR beta V- and J-gene trimming.

Worth noting for this clone: Its antigen remains unidentified.

After removal of 4 bases from V and 3 bases from J, the junction contained 5 bases not matched to a gene. Germline V lookup: CDR1 SGHKS, CDR2 YYEKEE (reference sequence). The CDR3 spans 15 residues. Primers: 60 Vbeta forward and 13 Jbeta reverse. Using immunoSEQ multiplex PCR, the repertoire was profiled, and TCRdb retains in-frame clones only, with some absent. The sample consists of about 160,000 clones, 75% to 90% of them appearing once. V is TRBV5-5 and J is TRBJ2-5; 11 bases are shared with TRBD2. This receptor was obtained from a woman aged 45-65 years in good health and CMV-seropositive. Sample: PBMCs. CDR3 region: CASSRILAGEETQYF. The DNA of the CDR3 is TGTGCCAGCAGCCGAATACTAGCGGGGGAAGAGACCCAGTACTTC. Full variable domain (remainder filled in from reference TRBV5-5 and TRBJ2-5): DAGVTQSPTHLIKTRGQQVTLRCSPISGHKSVSWYQQVLGQGPQFIFQYYEKEERGRGNFPDRFSARQFPNYSSELNVNALLLGDSALYLCASSRILAGEETQYFGPGTRLLVL.